These 32 T cell receptor beta chains came from one sample sequenced in a study of blood T cell repertoires in COVID-19. Profiling relied on immunoSEQ multiplex PCR, and the TCRdb table lists in-frame clones only, not all of them. The data hold fewer than 50,000 clones, with around three quarters observed a single time. The sequenced material came from peripheral blood. The receptors shown here come from an elderly man with active or convalescent COVID-19.

V is TRBV24-1 and J is TRBJ1-1; no clear D gene. Germline CDR1 is KGHDR and CDR2 is SFDVKD. Trimming pared 9 bases from V and 5 bases from J, leaving 18 bases between. There are 14 residues in the CDR3. The CDR3 nucleotides read TGTGCCACCTCGATGGGCCCCTCGGGGACTGAAGCTTTCTTT. Protein sequence: CATSMGPSGTEAFF.

V is TRBV7-2 and J is TRBJ2-4; 12 nucleotides agree with TRBD2. The germline V gene has CDR1 SGHTA and CDR2 FQGNSA. V lost 5 bases and J lost 3; bases outside the gene matches: 5. The CDR3 totals 16 residues. The chain's CDR3 is CASSGTSGGSKNIQYF. CDR3 DNA sequence: TGTGCCAGCAGCGGTACTAGCGGGGGGAGCAAAAACATTCAGTACTTC.

The chain combines TRBV6-5 with TRBJ1-1, with 7 bases lining up with TRBD1. Trimming at V came to 7 bases and at J to 0 bases, leaving 8 bases not matched to a gene. The length of the CDR3 is 15 residues. Germline V gene lookup returns CDR1 MNHEY and CDR2 SVGAGI. The CDR3 DNA sequence: TGTGCCAGCATTAAACAGGGGCTAATGAACACTGAAGCTTTCTTT. Translated: CASIKQGLMNTEAFF.

The rearrangement joins TRBV7-2 to TRBJ2-6; 9 positions agree with TRBD2. The CDR3 is 15 residues long. The V gene's germline CDR1 is SGHTA and CDR2 FQGNSA. V gave up 3 bases and J gave up 4 bases; unmatched junction bases: 1. The DNA of the CDR3 is TGTGCCAGCAGCTTCGGACTAGCGGGGGCCAACGTCCTGACTTTC. Encoded protein: CASSFGLAGANVLTF. The full variable domain, completed using reference TRBV7-2 and TRBJ2-6, is GAGVSQSPSNKVTEKGKDVELRCDPISGHTALYWYRQSLGQGLEFLIYFQGNSAPDKSGLPSDRFSAERTGGSVSTLTIQRTQQEDSAVYLCASSFGLAGANVLTFGAGSRLTVL.

J is TRBJ2-1 and V is TRBV28; 7 nucleotides align to TRBD2. The CDR3 sequence is 16 residues long. CDR1 is MDHEN and CDR2 is SYDVKM in the germline V gene. V gave up 2 bases and J gave up 6 bases; unmatched junction bases: 10. CDR3 protein: CASSLEVGGPLNEQFF. The CDR3 DNA follows: TGTGCCAGCAGTTTAGAGGTGGGAGGGCCCCTCAATGAGCAGTTCTTC. Together with reference TRBV28 and TRBJ2-1, the CDR3 gives the full variable domain: DVKVTQSSRYLVKRTGEKVFLECVQDMDHENMFWYRQDPGLGLRLIYFSYDVKMKEKGDIPEGYSVSREKKERFSLILESASTNQTSMYLCASSLEVGGPLNEQFFGPGTRLTVL.

The gene calls are TRBV5-5 and TRBJ1-5; D unclear. The V gene lost 2 bases and the J gene lost 0 bases, with 9 bases spanning the gap. CDR3 length: 15 amino acids. CDR1 SGHKS and CDR2 YYEKEE come from the germline V gene (reference sequence). This CDR3 is CASSLLVNSNQPQHF. For the CDR3, the DNA is TGTGCCAGCAGCTTACTGGTTAATAGCAATCAGCCCCAGCATTTT.

The J gene is TRBJ1-1, the V gene TRBV28, with D possibly TRBD1 on 6 matching bases. Trimming left V 7 bases short and J 0 bases short, with 12 bases between. The CDR3 runs 14 residues. CDR1 MDHEN and CDR2 SYDVKM come from the germline V gene. The CDR3 region is CASTRGGVNTEAFF. The CDR3 DNA reads TGTGCCAGCACAAGGGGGGGGGTGAACACTGAAGCTTTCTTT.

V gene TRBV19 combines with J gene TRBJ2-2, with 7 bases lining up with TRBD2. Germline-derived CDR1 and CDR2 are LNHDA and SQIVND (reference sequence). The V and J ends lost 2 bases and 2 bases, in that order; junction bases with no gene match: 2. This CDR3 contains 15 residues. As DNA, the CDR3 is TGTGCCAGTAGTATAACAGCGGGAAACACCGGGGAGCTGTTTTTT. This gives the protein CASSITAGNTGELFF.

This clone was observed a handful of times. The chain combines TRBV6-4 with TRBJ1-1; D is perhaps TRBD1 (5 bases). The V end was cut by 5 bases, the J end by 3 bases, with 19 bases between. CDR3 length: 16 residues. Germline V CDR1 and CDR2: MRHNA, SNTAGT. The chain's CDR3 is CASSPGSPGVDTEAFF. The CDR3 DNA is TGTGCCAGCAGTCCAGGTAGCCCGGGGGTGGACACTGAAGCTTTCTTT.

The V and J genes are TRBV27 and TRBJ2-3, with D perhaps TRBD2 (5 bases). Trimming shortened V by 3 bases and J by 5 bases, and 6 bases separated the two germline ends. CDR1 and CDR2 from the germline V gene are MNHEY and SMNVEV (reference sequence). This CDR3 spans 12 amino acids. Here the CDR3 reads CASSFEGDTQYF. The CDR3 nucleotides are TGTGCCAGCAGTTTTGAGGGAGATACGCAGTATTTT.

CDR3 loop: CASSESAFAGSREAFF. In DNA form, the CDR3 reads TGTGCCAGCAGTGAATCGGCCTTTGCGGGTTCCCGGGAAGCTTTCTTT. This chain links TRBV6-1 with TRBJ1-1; D is uncertain. The germline CDR1 and CDR2 sequences are MNHNS and SASEGT. The V and J ends lost 2 bases and 8 bases respectively, with 21 bases between them. The CDR3 extends over 16 amino acids.

The chain links TRBV6-5 to TRBJ2-1, with D possibly matching TRBD1 (5 bases). The CDR3 has 15 residues. Trimming removed 0 bases at V and 1 base at J, with 7 bases between. CDR1 and CDR2 from the germline V gene are MNHEY and SVGAGI. The CDR3 here is CASSYSQESYNEQFF. As DNA, the CDR3 is TGTGCCAGCAGTTACTCACAGGAGTCCTACAATGAGCAGTTCTTC.

The rearrangement joins TRBV6-5 to TRBJ1-5; 9 bases are shared with TRBD1. Trimming cost V 5 bases and J 1 base; bases outside gene matches: 3. Per the germline V gene, CDR1 is MNHEY and CDR2 is SVGAGI. The CDR3 length is 15 residues. The CDR3 sequence is CASSPDRGSNQPQHF. The CDR3 nucleotides are TGTGCCAGCAGTCCGGACAGGGGAAGCAATCAGCCCCAGCATTTT.

The gene calls are TRBV4-3 and TRBJ2-1; D not resolved. Trimming shortened V by 0 bases and J by 4 bases, and 10 bases separated the two germline ends. This CDR3 spans 15 amino acids. Germline CDR1 LGHNA, CDR2 YSLEER. This CDR3 is CASSQEWSPYNEQFF. As DNA, the CDR3 is TGCGCCAGCAGCCAAGAATGGAGCCCGTACAATGAGCAGTTCTTC.

The chain carries TRBV5-6 and TRBJ1-6; 7 positions agree with TRBD1. This CDR3 spans 14 amino acids. Per germline, CDR1 SGHDT and CDR2 YYEEEE. V trimming: 4 bases; J trimming: 11 bases; junction bases outside the gene matches: 9. The CDR3 sequence is CASSVRQGLTPLHF. The CDR3 DNA reads as TGTGCCAGCAGCGTCCGACAGGGTTTGACACCCCTCCACTTT.

J is TRBJ1-1 and V is TRBV15; tentative D call: TRBD1 (6 bases). Germline CDR1 reads LNHNV; CDR2 reads YYDKDF (reference sequence). The CDR3 length is 19 residues. The germline V and J ends were trimmed by 2 bases and 0 bases, with 22 bases remaining between them. CDR3 DNA: TGTGCCACCAGCAGAAGGGTTGGGCAGGGGTCCTATCTGAACACTGAAGCTTTCTTT. Residues: CATSRRVGQGSYLNTEAFF.

The chain recombines TRBV7-8 with TRBJ2-3, with TRBD2 matching 14 bases. V trimming: 5 bases; J trimming: 0 bases; junction bases outside the gene matches: 4. The CDR3 is 17 residues long. Germline assignment: CDR1 SGHVS and CDR2 FQNEAQ. CDR3 protein: CASSPGLAGVSTDTQYF. In DNA form, the CDR3 reads TGTGCCAGCAGCCCGGGACTAGCGGGAGTTAGCACAGATACGCAGTATTTT. Filled out from reference TRBV7-8 and TRBJ2-3, the complete variable domain reads GAGVSQSPRYKVAKRGQDVALRCDPISGHVSLFWYQQALGQGPEFLTYFQNEAQLDKSGLPSDRFFAERPEGSVSTLKIQRTQQEDSAVYLCASSPGLAGVSTDTQYFGPGTRLTVL.

A single count supports this clone. CDR3: CASSLVTDSYEQYF. For the CDR3, the DNA is TGTGCCAGCAGCTTGGTGACAGACTCCTACGAGCAGTACTTC. The chain combines TRBV5-6 with TRBJ2-7; weak D call: TRBD1 (5 bases). The germline V gene has CDR1 SGHDT and CDR2 YYEEEE. The CDR3 is 14 amino acids. V shed 0 bases and J shed 0 bases, with 7 bases lying between them.

This chain uses TRBV5-1 with TRBJ1-1; D is perhaps TRBD1 (6 bases). The CDR3 extends over 14 amino acids. Germline lookup yields CDR1 SGHRS and CDR2 YFSETQ. Trimming left V 4 bases short and J 5 bases short, with 15 bases between. CDR3 loop: CASSPIQGGTEAFF. CDR3 in DNA: TGCGCCAGCAGCCCGATACAGGGTGGGACTGAAGCTTTCTTT.

This clone was recorded a few times. The CDR3 DNA sequence: TGTGCCAGCAGCTACGTGGGGGGTCCGAACACCGGGGAGCTGTTTTTT. Amino acid sequence: CASSYVGGPNTGELFF. This chain joins TRBV7-6 and TRBJ2-2; D may be TRBD2 (6 bases). Germline V lookup: CDR1 SGHVS, CDR2 FNYEAQ. Deletions cut 4 bases from V and 0 bases from J, with 12 bases between. The CDR3 extends over 16 amino acids. Combining the CDR3 with reference TRBV7-6 and TRBJ2-2 gives the whole variable domain GAGVSQSPRYKVTKRGQDVALRCDPISGHVSLYWYRQALGQGPEFLTYFNYEAQQDKSGLPNDRFSAERPEGSISTLTIQRTEQRDSAMYRCASSYVGGPNTGELFFGEGSRLTVL.

The V and J genes are TRBV29-1 and TRBJ1-5; 9 bases align to TRBD1. CDR3 length equals 15 residues. Per the germline V gene, CDR1 is SQVTM and CDR2 is ANQGSEA. The V gene end was trimmed by 6 bases and the J gene end by 0 bases; junction bases not matched to a gene: 6. The CDR3, as DNA: TGCAGCGTCGGACAGGGGTTAGGTAGCAATCAGCCCCAGCATTTT. This encodes CSVGQGLGSNQPQHF. Complete variable domain (other parts from reference TRBV29-1 and TRBJ1-5): SAVISQKPSRDICQRGTSLTIQCQVDSQVTMMFWYRQQPGQSLTLIATANQGSEATYESGFVIDKFPISRPNLTFSTLTVSNMSPEDSSIYLCSVGQGLGSNQPQHFGDGTRLSIL.

Many counts were recorded for this clone. The rearrangement uses TRBV29-1 and TRBJ2-7; a possible D gene is TRBD1 (6 bases). CDR1 and CDR2 from the germline V gene are SQVTM and ANQGSEA. Trimming removed 3 bases at V and 3 bases at J, with 12 bases between. The CDR3 runs 13 residues. The CDR3 DNA reads as TGCAGCGTTGACCTACAGGACAGCTACGAGCAGTACTTC. It codes for CSVDLQDSYEQYF.

V usage is TRBV18 and J usage is TRBJ1-6, with D perhaps TRBD1 (6 bases). In germline, CDR1 is KGHSH, CDR2 LQKENI. Trimming removed 2 bases at V and 11 bases at J, with 10 bases between. CDR3 length: 13 residues. The CDR3 region is CASSPTDSPPLHF. The CDR3 region has the DNA TGTGCCAGCTCACCAACGGACAGCCCACCCCTCCACTTT.

The gene calls are TRBV11-3 and TRBJ2-7; 8 positions match TRBD2. The CDR3 consists of 14 residues. Unmatched junction bases numbered 5, after V lost 3 bases and J lost 4 bases. From germline, CDR1 is SGHNT and CDR2 YENEEA. DNA for the CDR3: TGTGCCAGCAGCTTGTCGGGAGGGAGTTACGAGCAGTACTTC. Residues: CASSLSGGSYEQYF.

The genes are TRBV27 and TRBJ1-6, with D maybe TRBD1 (5 bases). Trimming pared 6 bases from V and 10 bases from J, leaving 16 bases between. The CDR3 totals 14 residues. Germline CDR1 reads MNHEY; CDR2 reads SMNVEV (reference sequence). CDR3 coding DNA: TGTGCCAGCAGCCCGGGGCGGGGAGGATCACCCCTCCACTTT. Translation gives CASSPGRGGSPLHF.

The J gene is TRBJ1-5, the V gene TRBV27; no clear D. With 6 bases removed from V and 10 bases from J, the gap between germline ends came to 22 bases. Germline CDR1 and CDR2: MNHEY and SMNVEV (reference sequence). CDR3 length: 15 residues. Written as DNA, the CDR3 is TGTGCCAGCAGCAACGGTTTCCCTTCAAAAGTTCCCCAGCATTTT. Translated: CASSNGFPSKVPQHF.

The J gene is TRBJ2-1, the V gene TRBV5-4, with TRBD2 matching 14 bases. The CDR3 loop spans 17 amino acids. Germline CDR1 reads SGHNT; CDR2 reads YYREEE (reference sequence). V dropped 4 bases and J dropped 0; count of bases not matched to a gene: 3. CDR3 coding DNA: TGTGCCAGCAGCCCCGGGACTAGCGGGAGCTCCTACAATGAGCAGTTCTTC. The encoded protein is CASSPGTSGSSYNEQFF.

V is TRBV2 and J is TRBJ1-1; TRBD1 is a possible D gene (6 bases). In germline, CDR1 is SNHLY, CDR2 FYNNEI. The CDR3 is 15 amino acids. Trimming removed 4 bases at V and 3 bases at J, with 15 bases between. The CDR3 DNA reads as TGTGCCAGCAGTGGGGGTTGGGGGCGGCACACTGAAGCTTTCTTT. The encoded protein is CASSGGWGRHTEAFF.

The sample holds a few counts of this clone. The CDR3 loop is CASSFPTDNYGYTF. The CDR3 DNA reads as TGTGCCAGCAGCTTTCCGACAGATAACTATGGCTACACCTTC. This chain joins TRBV7-2 and TRBJ1-2; D is perhaps TRBD1 (5 bases). The V gene's germline CDR1 is SGHTA and CDR2 FQGNSA. The V end lost 3 bases, the J end lost 1 base, and 9 bases lay between the germline ends. There are 14 residues in the CDR3.

The CDR3 DNA reads TGTGCCAGCAGCGTAGGTGAGGCTTATGGTTCACCCCTCCACTTT. Its protein is CASSVGEAYGSPLHF. This chain uses TRBV9 with TRBJ1-6; D is ambiguous. Germline V gene lookup returns CDR1 SGDLS and CDR2 YYNGEE. Trimming pared 0 bases from V and 9 bases from J, leaving 13 bases between. The CDR3 loop spans 15 amino acids.

The chain uses TRBV18 and TRBJ2-7; 7 bases agree with TRBD1. Germline assignment: CDR1 KGHSH and CDR2 LQKENI. Trimming removed 2 bases from V and 4 bases from J; junction bases left unmatched: 2. The length of the CDR3 is 13 residues. CDR3 protein: CASSPAQGYEQYF. CDR3 bases: TGTGCCAGCTCACCAGCACAGGGGTACGAGCAGTACTTC.

This chain uses TRBV5-1 with TRBJ1-1; no definite D call. The CDR3 runs 14 residues. V gave up 1 base and J gave up 4 bases, with 11 bases separating them. Germline V lookup: CDR1 SGHRS, CDR2 YFSETQ. CDR3 amino acids: CASSLTGRRTEAFF. The CDR3 nucleotides read TGCGCCAGCAGCTTGACGGGTCGGCGCACTGAAGCTTTCTTT.